A selection of T cell receptor beta chains follows, all from one sample in a study of shared T cell receptors in the human thymus. Profiled with immunoSEQ multiplex PCR; TCRdb holds only in-frame clones, not every one. The sample has over 650,000 clones; more than 70% are singletons. These data were also filed under a second study, of human thymus T cells.

Sequenced sample: thymocytes. Source of these receptors: a boy under two years old with a congenital heart defect. Each CDR3 is given with its conserved first and last residue. The order of the fields is D gene, clone size, V gene, J gene, CDR3 DNA, CDR3 protein. D genes are given only for firm matches. Not every row has a clone size; where given, it reads once, few, many or a size class.

D: NA; size: NA; V: TRBV30; J: TRBJ1-1; DNA: TGTGCCTGGAGTATTTGGGGGACAAGGAACACTGAAGCTTTCTTT; CDR3: CAWSIWGTRNTEAFF
D: TRBD1; size: NA; V: TRBV6-1; J: TRBJ2-7; DNA: TGTGCCAGCAGTGAAGGATTAACAGGGGGAATCTACGAGCAGTACTTC; CDR3: CASSEGLTGGIYEQYF
D: NA; size: NA; V: TRBV28; J: TRBJ1-2; DNA: TGTGCCAGCAGTTCCAGACACGTCTATGGCTACACCTTC; CDR3: CASSSRHVYGYTF
D: NA; size: NA; V: TRBV4-3; J: TRBJ2-1; DNA: TGCGCCAGCAGCCAAGTAGTGACAGAAAACAATGAGCAGTTCTTC; CDR3: CASSQVVTENNEQFF
D: TRBD2; size: NA; V: TRBV28; J: TRBJ2-1; DNA: TGTGCCAGCAGTTACCGGGTCACGAACGGGAGGACGCCCCCCTACAATGAGCAGTTCTTC; CDR3: CASSYRVTNGRTPPYNEQFF
D: TRBD2; size: NA; V: TRBV6-1; J: TRBJ2-1; DNA: TGTGCCAGCACCGAAGCGGGAGGGAGGTCCTACAATGAGCAGTTCTTC; CDR3: CASTEAGGRSYNEQFF
D: NA; size: NA; V: TRBV6-1; J: TRBJ1-2; DNA: TGTGCCAGCAGTAACGTCCAGGGCGGTTACACCTTC; CDR3: CASSNVQGGYTF
D: NA; size: NA; V: TRBV28; J: TRBJ1-1; DNA: TGTGCCAGCAGTTCTCACAGCAGGAACACTGAAGCTTTCTTT; CDR3: CASSSHSRNTEAFF
D: NA; size: NA; V: TRBV4-1; J: TRBJ1-1; DNA: TGCGCCAGCAGTGTGACAGTCATGAACACTGAAGCTTTCTTT; CDR3: CASSVTVMNTEAFF
D: TRBD1; size: NA; V: TRBV27; J: TRBJ2-7; DNA: TGTGCCAGCAGTTTATTGGGGACAGGCAACTCCTACGAGCAGTACTTC; CDR3: CASSLLGTGNSYEQYF
D: TRBD1; size: NA; V: TRBV7-2; J: TRBJ2-7; DNA: TGTGCCAGCAGCTCGAGGGGGCGCCTCTACGAGCAGTACTTC; CDR3: CASSSRGRLYEQYF
D: TRBD2; size: NA; V: TRBV4-1; J: TRBJ2-3; DNA: TGCGCCAGCAGCCACCCGGGGCTAGCGGGGGGCCATACAGATACGCAGTATTTT; CDR3: CASSHPGLAGGHTDTQYF
D: TRBD1; size: NA; V: TRBV19; J: TRBJ2-1; DNA: TGTGCCAGTAGTATTGGTCCGGGACAGGGGGCGAGCGGGGGGGTAAATGAGCAGTTCTTC; CDR3: CASSIGPGQGASGGVNEQFF
D: NA; size: NA; V: TRBV19; J: TRBJ2-7; DNA: TGTGCCAGTAGTACGAAGGACAGACCTTACCTCTACGAGCAGTACTTC; CDR3: CASSTKDRPYLYEQYF
D: NA; size: NA; V: TRBV14; J: TRBJ2-3; DNA: TGTGCCAGCAGCCAAGGGGAGTACACAGATACGCAGTATTTT; CDR3: CASSQGEYTDTQYF
D: TRBD1; size: NA; V: TRBV12-5; J: TRBJ1-5; DNA: TGTGCTAGTGGTTTGGTATATTCGGACAGGGGCCCTACTTATAGCAATCAGCCCCAGCATTTT; CDR3: CASGLVYSDRGPTYSNQPQHF
D: NA; size: NA; V: TRBV2; J: TRBJ1-2; DNA: TGTGCCAGCAGTGACAAACGGAACGGGATCTACACCTTC; CDR3: CASSDKRNGIYTF
D: TRBD1; size: once; V: TRBV28; J: TRBJ1-3; DNA: TGTGCCAGCAGTATGGACAGGGGAAAGGGGACTGGAAACACCATATATTTT; CDR3: CASSMDRGKGTGNTIYF
D: NA; size: NA; V: TRBV5-1; J: TRBJ2-2; DNA: TGCGCCAGCAGCCGAAGTGGGGGCGACACCGGGGAGCTGTTTTTT; CDR3: CASSRSGGDTGELFF
D: TRBD1; size: once; V: TRBV27; J: TRBJ1-1; DNA: TGTGCCAGCAGTGCTACAGGGGGCCGGAACACTGAAGCTTTCTTT; CDR3: CASSATGGRNTEAFF
D: TRBD2; size: NA; V: TRBV11-2; J: TRBJ2-5; DNA: TGTGCCAGCAGCCCCGGGACTAGTGCACAAGAGACCCAGTACTTC; CDR3: CASSPGTSAQETQYF
D: NA; size: NA; V: TRBV5-1; J: TRBJ1-1; DNA: TGCGCCAGCAGCCCCAGGTCCCGTACTCTGAACACTGAAGCTTTCTTT; CDR3: CASSPRSRTLNTEAFF
D: NA; size: NA; V: TRBV9; J: TRBJ2-1; DNA: TGTGCCAGCAGCGTAGCTCCCTTCGGGATACAATCCTACAATGAGCAGTTCTTC; CDR3: CASSVAPFGIQSYNEQFF
D: NA; size: NA; V: TRBV28; J: TRBJ1-6; DNA: TGTGCCAGCAGTTTAGGGTACAGGTCCTATAATTCACCCCTCCACTTT; CDR3: CASSLGYRSYNSPLHF
D: NA; size: NA; V: TRBV5-4; J: TRBJ2-3; DNA: TGTGCCAGCAGCTTGGAGGTACCGAGGGCGGCAGATACGCAGTATTTT; CDR3: CASSLEVPRAADTQYF
D: TRBD1; size: NA; V: TRBV27; J: TRBJ1-5; DNA: TGTGCCAGCAGTCGCAGGACAGGTAGCAATCAGCCCCAGCATTTT; CDR3: CASSRRTGSNQPQHF
D: NA; size: NA; V: TRBV6-5; J: TRBJ1-5; DNA: TGTGCCAGCAGTCAGACTTCCAATCAGCCCCAGCATTTT; CDR3: CASSQTSNQPQHF
D: NA; size: NA; V: TRBV5-4; J: TRBJ2-7; DNA: TGTGCCAGCAGCCCCGAGGCGGGGACGGCCTACGAGCAGTACTTC; CDR3: CASSPEAGTAYEQYF
D: TRBD1; size: once; V: TRBV5-5; J: TRBJ2-7; DNA: TGTGCCAGCAGCGCCGACAGGGGTCACGCCTACGAGCAGTACTTC; CDR3: CASSADRGHAYEQYF
D: TRBD1; size: once; V: TRBV19; J: TRBJ1-2; DNA: TGTGCCAGTAGTATCGGGACAGGTTCGGACTCCTATGGCTACACCTTC; CDR3: CASSIGTGSDSYGYTF
D: TRBD1; size: NA; V: TRBV28; J: TRBJ1-1; DNA: TGTGCCAGCAGTAACAAACAGGGGGGGAACACTGAAGCTTTCTTT; CDR3: CASSNKQGGNTEAFF
D: TRBD1; size: once; V: TRBV5-4; J: TRBJ1-4; DNA: TGTGCCAGCAGCTTACTGGACAGGGGGATTCCGGCTAATGAAAAACTGTTTTTT; CDR3: CASSLLDRGIPANEKLFF
D: TRBD1; size: NA; V: TRBV28; J: TRBJ1-1; DNA: TGTGCCAGCAGAGTAATACAGGGGGCCGGGGCTTTCTTT; CDR3: CASRVIQGAGAFF
D: NA; size: once; V: TRBV29-1; J: TRBJ2-1; DNA: TGCAGCGTTGTCGGTCCGCCTTCCTACAATGAGCAGTTCTTC; CDR3: CSVVGPPSYNEQFF
D: NA; size: once; V: TRBV7-6; J: TRBJ1-1; DNA: TGTGCCAGCAGTAAGGACAGAAACACTGAAGCTTTCTTT; CDR3: CASSKDRNTEAFF
D: TRBD1; size: NA; V: TRBV28; J: TRBJ2-7; DNA: TGTGCCAGCAGTTTAAGGGACAGAGCCTACGAGCAGTACTTC; CDR3: CASSLRDRAYEQYF
D: NA; size: NA; V: TRBV28; J: TRBJ1-1; DNA: TGTGCCACCGGGGATAACACTGAAGCTTTCTTT; CDR3: CATGDNTEAFF
D: NA; size: NA; V: TRBV25-1; J: TRBJ2-6; DNA: TGTGCCAGCAGGACAAAGGACTCTGGGGCCAACGTCCTGACTTTC; CDR3: CASRTKDSGANVLTF
D: NA; size: NA; V: TRBV7-9; J: TRBJ1-2; DNA: TGTGCCAGCAGCTTAGCGCCAGCTAACTATGGCTACACCTTC; CDR3: CASSLAPANYGYTF
D: NA; size: NA; V: TRBV7-9; J: TRBJ2-7; DNA: TGTGCCAGCAGCGTTAGTACCACGAGAGCCGAGCAGTACTTC; CDR3: CASSVSTTRAEQYF
D: TRBD1; size: once; V: TRBV25-1; J: TRBJ1-5; DNA: TGTGCCAGCAGCGAGGGGGCTAGCAATCAGCCCCAGCATTTT; CDR3: CASSEGASNQPQHF
D: TRBD1; size: few; V: TRBV18; J: TRBJ2-2; DNA: TGTGCCAGCTCACCAAGGGACAGCACCGGGGAGCTGTTTTTT; CDR3: CASSPRDSTGELFF
D: TRBD1; size: NA; V: TRBV6-5; J: TRBJ2-7; DNA: TGTGCCAGCAGAGACAACAGGGGGCGCAGGGTTGAGCAGTACTTC; CDR3: CASRDNRGRRVEQYF
D: NA; size: NA; V: TRBV11-2; J: TRBJ1-1; DNA: TGTGCCAGCAGCTTACCGAGGGACACTGAAGCTTTCTTT; CDR3: CASSLPRDTEAFF
D: TRBD1; size: NA; V: TRBV5-1; J: TRBJ1-2; DNA: TGCGCCAGCAGCGAGACAGGGAGAGATGGCTACACCTTC; CDR3: CASSETGRDGYTF
D: TRBD2; size: NA; V: TRBV7-8; J: TRBJ2-3; DNA: TGTGCCAGCAGCTTAGATTTAGCGGGGGACACAGATACGCAGTATTTT; CDR3: CASSLDLAGDTDTQYF
D: NA; size: NA; V: TRBV30; J: TRBJ1-6; DNA: TGTGCCTGGGGTCCCTCCAGGGGATCCTATAATTCACCCCTCCACTTT; CDR3: CAWGPSRGSYNSPLHF
D: NA; size: NA; V: TRBV18; J: TRBJ2-1; DNA: TGTGCCAGCTGGCGCGGGCAGGCGGCCAATGAGCAGTTCTTC; CDR3: CASWRGQAANEQFF
D: TRBD2; size: NA; V: TRBV29-1; J: TRBJ2-3; DNA: TGCAGCGTTGGGTTAAGCGGGAAGAGCACAGATACGCAGTATTTT; CDR3: CSVGLSGKSTDTQYF
D: NA; size: NA; V: TRBV20-1; J: TRBJ1-4; DNA: TGCAGTGCTAACCATAGCGGAAAACTGTTTTTT; CDR3: CSANHSGKLFF
D: NA; size: NA; V: TRBV6-1; J: TRBJ1-1; DNA: TGTGCCAGCAGTGACCTTCCCGGGGTGGGGACTGAAGCTTTCTTT; CDR3: CASSDLPGVGTEAFF
D: NA; size: NA; V: TRBV21-1; J: TRBJ1-1; DNA: TGTGCCAGCAGCAGAGGGACAGGGGGTGAGACTGAAGCTTTCTTT; CDR3: CASSRGTGGETEAFF
D: NA; size: once; V: TRBV10-3; J: TRBJ2-3; DNA: TGTGCCATCAGTGAGTCGACAGGAGATACGCAGTATTTT; CDR3: CAISESTGDTQYF
D: NA; size: NA; V: TRBV7-9; J: TRBJ2-3; DNA: TGTGCCAGCAGCTCGGGTCGGGGGGCCGATACGCAGTATTTT; CDR3: CASSSGRGADTQYF